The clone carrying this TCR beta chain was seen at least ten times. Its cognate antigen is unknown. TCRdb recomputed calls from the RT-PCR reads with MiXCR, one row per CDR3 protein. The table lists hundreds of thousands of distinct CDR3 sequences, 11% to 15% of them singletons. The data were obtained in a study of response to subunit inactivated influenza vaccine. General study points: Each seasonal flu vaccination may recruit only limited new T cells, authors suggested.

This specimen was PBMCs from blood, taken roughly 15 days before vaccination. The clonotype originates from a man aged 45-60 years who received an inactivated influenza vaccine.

The CDR3 DNA reads TGTGCCAGCAGCTTGGCCGGCAGGGGCACCGGGGAGCTGTTTTTT. It yields the protein CASSLAGRGTGELFF. This chain links TRBV5-4 with TRBJ2-2, with D tentatively TRBD1 (6 bases). The CDR3 contains 15 residues. V shed 0 bases and J shed 4 bases, with 10 bases lying between them. Germline V gene lookup returns CDR1 SGHNT and CDR2 YYREEE (reference sequence).